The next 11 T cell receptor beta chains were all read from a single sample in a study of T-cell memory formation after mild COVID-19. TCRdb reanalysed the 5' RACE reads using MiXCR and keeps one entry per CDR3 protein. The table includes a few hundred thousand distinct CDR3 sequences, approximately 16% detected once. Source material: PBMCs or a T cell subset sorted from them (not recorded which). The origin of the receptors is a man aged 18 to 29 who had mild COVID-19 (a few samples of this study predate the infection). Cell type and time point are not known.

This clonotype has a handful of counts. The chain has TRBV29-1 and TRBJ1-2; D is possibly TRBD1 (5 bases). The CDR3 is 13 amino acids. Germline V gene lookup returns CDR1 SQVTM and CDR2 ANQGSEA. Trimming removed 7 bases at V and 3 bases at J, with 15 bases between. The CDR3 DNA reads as TGCAGCGGGTGGGGCAGGGAAGACTATGGCTACACCTTC. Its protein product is CSGWGREDYGYTF.

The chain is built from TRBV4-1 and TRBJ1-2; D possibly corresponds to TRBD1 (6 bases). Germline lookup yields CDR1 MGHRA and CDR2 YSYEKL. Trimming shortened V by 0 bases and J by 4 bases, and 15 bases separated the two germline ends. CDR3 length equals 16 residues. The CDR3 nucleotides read TGCGCCAGCAGCCAAGAGGGGGGGGCCCCCTTCTATGGCTACACCTTC. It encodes CASSQEGGAPFYGYTF.

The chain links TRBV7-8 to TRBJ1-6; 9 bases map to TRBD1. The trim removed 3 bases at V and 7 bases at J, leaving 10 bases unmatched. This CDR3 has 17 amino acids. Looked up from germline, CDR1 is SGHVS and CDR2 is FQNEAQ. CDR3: CASSLSRDRARNSPLHF. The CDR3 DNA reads TGTGCCAGCAGCTTGTCGAGGGACAGGGCGAGGAATTCACCCCTCCACTTT.

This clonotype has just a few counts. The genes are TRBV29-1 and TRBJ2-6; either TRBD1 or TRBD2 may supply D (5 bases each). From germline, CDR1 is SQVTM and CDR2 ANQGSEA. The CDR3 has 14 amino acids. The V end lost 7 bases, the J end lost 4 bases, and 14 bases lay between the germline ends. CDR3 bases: TGCAGCGCCGCCCAGGGAGCCGGGGCCAACGTCCTGACTTTC. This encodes CSAAQGAGANVLTF.

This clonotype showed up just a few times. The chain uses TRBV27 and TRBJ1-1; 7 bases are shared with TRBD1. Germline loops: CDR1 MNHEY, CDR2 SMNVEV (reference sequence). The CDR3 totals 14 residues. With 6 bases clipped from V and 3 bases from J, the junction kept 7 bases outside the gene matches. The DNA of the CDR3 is TGTGCCAGCAGCTCTACAGGGGCGGACACTGAAGCTTTCTTT. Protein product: CASSSTGADTEAFF.

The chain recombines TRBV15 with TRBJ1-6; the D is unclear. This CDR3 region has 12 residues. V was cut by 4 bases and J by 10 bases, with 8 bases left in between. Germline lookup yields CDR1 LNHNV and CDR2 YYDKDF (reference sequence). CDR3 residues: CATSTGGSPLHF. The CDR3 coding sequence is TGTGCCACCAGCACCGGAGGGTCACCCCTCCACTTT.

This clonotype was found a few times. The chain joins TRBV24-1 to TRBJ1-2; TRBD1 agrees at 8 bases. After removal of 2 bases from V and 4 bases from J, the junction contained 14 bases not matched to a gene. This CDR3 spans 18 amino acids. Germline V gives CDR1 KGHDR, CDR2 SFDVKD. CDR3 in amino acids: CATSDSQTTRGPSYGYTF. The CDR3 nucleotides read TGTGCCACCAGTGATTCCCAGACCACCAGGGGGCCGTCCTATGGCTACACCTTC.

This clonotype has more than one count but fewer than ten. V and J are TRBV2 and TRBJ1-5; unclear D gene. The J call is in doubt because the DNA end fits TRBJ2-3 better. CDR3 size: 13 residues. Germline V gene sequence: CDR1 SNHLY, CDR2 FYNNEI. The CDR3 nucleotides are TGTGCCAGCAGTGAAGCCCAGTATCAGCCCCAGTATTTT. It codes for CASSEAQYQPQYF.

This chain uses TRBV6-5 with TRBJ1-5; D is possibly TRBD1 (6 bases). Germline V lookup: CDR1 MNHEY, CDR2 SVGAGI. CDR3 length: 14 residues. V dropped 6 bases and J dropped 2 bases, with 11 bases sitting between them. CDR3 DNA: TGTGCCAGCAGACGGAGACAGGGCAATCAGCCCCAGCATTTT. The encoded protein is CASRRRQGNQPQHF.

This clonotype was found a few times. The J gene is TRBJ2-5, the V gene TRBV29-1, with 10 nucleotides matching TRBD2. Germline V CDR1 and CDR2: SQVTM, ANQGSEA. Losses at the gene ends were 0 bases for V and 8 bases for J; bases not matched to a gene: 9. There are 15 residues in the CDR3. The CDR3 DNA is TGCAGCGTTGAAGATCCCGCTAGCGGGGGTGTTACCCAGTACTTC. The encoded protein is CSVEDPASGGVTQYF.

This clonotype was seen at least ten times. The CDR3 loop is CSARGRGDPDTQYF. The CDR3 coding sequence is TGCAGTGCTAGAGGGCGGGGAGACCCAGATACGCAGTATTTT. The V and J genes are TRBV20-1 and TRBJ2-3, with D perhaps TRBD2 (6 bases). V gave up 1 base and J gave up 4 bases, with 12 bases separating them. Germline loops: CDR1 DFQATT, CDR2 SNEGSKA (reference sequence). This CDR3 spans 14 amino acids.